These 20 T cell receptor beta chains were all obtained from the same sample, sequenced in a study of blood T cells in healthy people across ages. A J-beta primer mix and a sample-barcoded 5' primer were used in a second PCR of about 7 to 12 cycles. Each CDR3 protein gets one entry after TCRdb re-called the 5' RACE reads with MiXCR. The sample consists of fewer than 2,000,000 distinct CDR3 sequences, about 32% of them appearing once. Material for sequencing was blood. All receptors come from a woman aged 25 to 39 in good health.

The chain uses TRBV11-2 and TRBJ2-7, with TRBD1 as a possible D gene (5 bases). This CDR3 is built from 18 residues. Germline V CDR1 and CDR2: SGHAT, FQNNGV. Trimming left V 3 bases short and J 2 bases short, with 23 bases between. The CDR3 spells CASSFRWPGETATYEQYF. The CDR3 DNA follows: TGTGCCAGCAGCTTTAGGTGGCCCGGTGAGACAGCGACCTACGAGCAGTACTTC.

This clonotype has a handful of counts. The chain is built from TRBV30 and TRBJ2-1, with unresolved D. CDR1 is GTSNPN and CDR2 is SVGIG in the germline V gene (reference sequence). The CDR3 covers 11 residues. V lost 4 bases, J lost 1 base, and 2 bases lay in between. In nucleotides, the CDR3 is TGTGCCTGGAAATCCTACAATGAGCAGTTCTTC. Encoded protein: CAWKSYNEQFF.

A single count supports this clonotype. One base away lies a much larger clone, so this may be a sequencing read error. The chain links TRBV29-1 to TRBJ2-5; TRBD2 matches at 7 bases. V shed 7 bases and J 9 bases; nucleotides not matched to a gene: 11. The CDR3 has 12 amino acids. CDR1 is SQVTM, CDR2 ANQGSEA, per germline. The CDR3 DNA reads as TGCAGCGCTGCTTTTGGGAGGGAGTCCCAGTACTTC. Translation gives CSAAFGRESQYF.

The chain recombines TRBV9 with TRBJ2-2; D is uncertain. Germline V gene sequence: CDR1 SGDLS, CDR2 YYNGEE. The germline V and J ends were trimmed by 0 bases and 3 bases, with 9 bases remaining between them. This CDR3 has 15 amino acids. In DNA form, the CDR3 reads TGTGCCAGCAGCGTAGACCCCTTAGACACCGGGGAGCTGTTTTTT. This sequence encodes CASSVDPLDTGELFF.

The chain couples TRBV29-1 to TRBJ1-2; TRBD1 aligns across 8 bases. This CDR3 spans 12 amino acids. V shed 4 bases and J 8 bases; nucleotides not matched to a gene: 6. The germline V gene has CDR1 SQVTM and CDR2 ANQGSEA. CDR3 residues: CSVGWTGLGYTF. In nucleotides, the CDR3 is TGCAGCGTTGGGTGGACAGGGCTGGGCTACACCTTC.

The chain has TRBV6-2 or TRBV6-3 and TRBJ2-3; D may match TRBD1 or TRBD2 (5 bases each). The CDR3 is made up of 18 amino acids. Germline CDR1 reads MNHEY; CDR2 reads SVGEGT. V was clipped by 7 bases and J by 0 bases, with 23 bases between them. CDR3 loop: CASTSRGGRGLSTDTQYF. The CDR3, as DNA: TGTGCCAGCACTTCCCGTGGGGGACGCGGCTTAAGCACAGATACGCAGTATTTT.

The J gene is TRBJ2-2, the V gene TRBV7-6; D is perhaps TRBD2 (6 bases). CDR3 size: 14 residues. Trimming pared 5 bases from V and 0 bases from J, leaving 7 bases between. Germline V gene lookup returns CDR1 SGHVS and CDR2 FNYEAQ. CDR3 amino acids: CASSREPNTGELFF. In DNA, the CDR3 is TGTGCCAGCAGCCGGGAGCCGAACACCGGGGAGCTGTTTTTT.

This chain links TRBV28 with TRBJ1-5; D gene unclear. Germline-derived CDR1 and CDR2 are MDHEN and SYDVKM. Trimming left V 8 bases short and J 3 bases short, with 8 bases between. The length of the CDR3 is 12 residues. CDR3 DNA sequence: TGTGCCAGCGGCAGGAACAATCAGCCCCAGCATTTT. Its protein is CASGRNNQPQHF.

At least ten counts were recorded for this clonotype. The V gene is TRBV20-1, the J gene TRBJ2-7, with 8 bases lining up with TRBD2. The CDR3 spans 12 residues. In germline, CDR1 is DFQATT, CDR2 SNEGSKA (reference sequence). CDR3 region: CSRLAPTYEQYF. The CDR3 DNA is TGCAGCCGACTAGCGCCCACCTACGAGCAGTACTTC.

The count of this clonotype is one. The CDR3 loop is CASSYYRGAAETQYF. CDR3 bases: TGTGCCAGCAGTTACTACAGGGGGGCCGCAGAGACCCAGTACTTC. The chain links TRBV6-5 to TRBJ2-5, with 8 bases matching TRBD1. The CDR3 is 15 residues long. V was clipped by 1 base and J by 4 bases; unmatched bases: 5. Germline V gene data show CDR1 as MNHEY and CDR2 as SVGAGI.

A few counts support this clonotype. V and J are TRBV10-3 and TRBJ2-2; TRBD2 is a possible D gene (6 bases). The CDR3 is 16 residues long. Germline CDR1 and CDR2: ENHRY and SYGVKD. Trimming pared 0 bases from V and 2 bases from J, leaving 10 bases between. The CDR3 DNA sequence: TGTGCCATCAGTGAGTCGGCGGGGCGTAACACCGGGGAGCTGTTTTTT. It specifies CAISESAGRNTGELFF.

The V and J genes are TRBV6-6 and TRBJ2-3; 12 bases align to TRBD1. The germline V gene encodes CDR1 MNHNY and CDR2 SVGAGI (reference sequence). The V gene end was trimmed by 5 bases and the J gene end by 9 bases; junction bases not matched to a gene: 9. The length of the CDR3 is 15 residues. Here the CDR3 DNA reads TGTGCCAGCAGTCCCTCCGGGACAGGGGGCCTCACGCAGTATTTT. Translated: CASSPSGTGGLTQYF.

The V and J genes are TRBV12-3 or TRBV12-4 and TRBJ2-7; the D gene is possibly TRBD1 (6 bases). The CDR3 totals 15 residues. Between the trimmed V and J ends, which lost 5 bases and 4 bases, there was a span of 18 bases. DNA of the CDR3: TGTGCCAGCAGTGCCAAGGACAGACCCCCGTACGAGCAGTACTTC. Amino acid sequence: CASSAKDRPPYEQYF.

This clonotype has just a few counts. The rearrangement links TRBV20-1 to TRBJ2-1, with D maybe TRBD1 (5 bases). The ends were cut back, 6 bases at V and 4 bases at J, with 13 bases in the middle. Germline CDR1 and CDR2: DFQATT and SNEGSKA (reference sequence). The CDR3 has 13 amino acids. CDR3 region: CSATMDIYNEQFF. In DNA, the CDR3 is TGCAGTGCCACGATGGACATTTACAATGAGCAGTTCTTC.

A few counts support this clonotype. V usage is TRBV10-3 and J usage is TRBJ2-3, with D tentatively TRBD1 or TRBD2 (5 bases each). The CDR3 runs 14 residues. Germline lookup yields CDR1 ENHRY and CDR2 SYGVKD. Trimming pared 1 base from V and 5 bases from J, leaving 10 bases between. The CDR3 coding sequence is TGTGCCATCAGTGAGTGGGGACCTGAAGATACGCAGTATTTT. Its protein product is CAISEWGPEDTQYF.

This clonotype showed up just a few times. The chain combines TRBV7-6 with TRBJ2-5, with D possibly matching TRBD1 (6 bases). Trimming took off 1 base at V and 2 bases at J, with 14 bases between the two ends. The germline V gene has CDR1 SGHVS and CDR2 FNYEAQ. CDR3 length: 16 amino acids. The CDR3 nucleotides read TGTGCCAGCAGCTTAGTCCCCGGGACACTACAAGAGACCCAGTACTTC. It codes for CASSLVPGTLQETQYF.

The chain is built from TRBV15 and TRBJ2-4, with TRBD1 identical over 11 bases. The DNA end is more similar to TRBJ2-7, so the J call may be wrong. The CDR3 covers 17 residues. The germline V gene encodes CDR1 LNHNV and CDR2 YYDKDF (reference sequence). The CDR3 DNA is TGTGCCACCAGCAGAGTTGGTACCGGGACAGGGGGGTTCGAGCAGTACTTC. Translating gives CATSRVGTGTGGFEQYF.

V and J are TRBV19 and TRBJ2-2, with 9 bases matching TRBD2. Losses at the gene ends were 3 bases for V and 6 bases for J; bases not matched to a gene: 2. Germline values: CDR1 LNHDA, CDR2 SQIVND (reference sequence). The CDR3 runs to 14 residues. The CDR3 nucleotides are TGTGCCAGTAGTATCGGCGGGGGGGCCGGGGAGCTGTTTTTT. It is translated as CASSIGGGAGELFF.

The V and J genes are TRBV7-6 and TRBJ1-1, with D perhaps TRBD1 (5 bases). CDR3 length equals 16 residues. Per germline, CDR1 SGHVS and CDR2 FNYEAQ. The V and J ends lost 5 bases and 0 bases respectively, with 16 bases between them. CDR3 nucleotide sequence: TGTGCCAGCAGCCAGGGAGGCGTTGGGCTGAACACTGAAGCTTTCTTT. Translating gives CASSQGGVGLNTEAFF.

This clonotype was observed a few times. The CDR3 bases are TGCAGCGTCTCGAAGCCTATATGGGTCACTGAAGCTTTCTTT. Translation gives CSVSKPIWVTEAFF. The chain combines TRBV29-1 with TRBJ1-1; D remains ambiguous. Germline V gene sequence: CDR1 SQVTM, CDR2 ANQGSEA. This CDR3 is built from 14 residues. Trimming cost V 6 bases and J 4 bases, with 18 bases left between them.